This T cell receptor beta chain was retrieved from a study of CD8+ T cells in alopecia areata. RNA extraction was followed by reverse transcription into cDNA, which acted as the sequencing template. Method: immunoSEQ multiplex PCR; TCRdb's copy keeps in-frame clones and lacks some. The sample contains about 200,000 clones, about 60% of which appear only once. The material was CD4+ T cells sorted from blood, obtained at week 0. This sequence originates from a human donor with alopecia areata.

CDR3 sequence: CSVERPVDTQYF. In DNA, the CDR3 is TGCAGCGTTGAAAGACCTGTAGATACGCAGTATTTT. V is TRBV29-1 and J is TRBJ2-3; D gene unclear. Trimming shortened V by 2 bases and J by 5 bases, and 8 bases separated the two germline ends. CDR1 and CDR2 from the germline V gene are SQVTM and ANQGSEA. This CDR3 is built from 12 residues.